This T cell receptor beta chain was sequenced for a study of control samples from healthy donors and cancer patients. Repertoires were generated with immunoSEQ multiplex PCR, while TCRdb's copy carries only in-frame clones and drops some. The repertoire holds 85,000 to 90,000 clones, about 83% seen once, with 2% to 2.5% in the top ten. Worth noting for this clone: This sample includes further DNA sequences coding for the same CDR3.

The CDR3 contains 12 residues. Germline CDR1 and CDR2: GTSNPN and SVGIG (reference sequence). Trimming shortened V by 1 base and J by 3 bases, and 4 bases separated the two germline ends. Sequenced sample: blood. This rearrangement joins TRBV30 to TRBJ2-1; D is unclear. This receptor was identified in a woman between 35 and 50 years old in good health. This CDR3 is CAWSGGYNEQFF. As DNA, the CDR3 is TGTGCCTGGAGTGGCGGCTACAATGAGCAGTTCTTC.